A selection of T cell receptor beta chains follows, all from one sample in a study of molecular identifiers for immune sequencing clone quantification. TCRdb passed the PCR reads through MiXCR, listing each CDR3 protein once. The table includes about 630,000 distinct CDR3 sequences, roughly 27% detected once. Sequences were obtained from naive CD8+ T cells from blood, with Jurkat cell RNA spiked in. Receptor source: a human donor in good health. Some libraries in this study had Jurkat cell RNA spiked in. The CDR3 runs from the conserved cysteine through the conserved F or W. Each record gives: CDR3 length, clone size, J gene, V gene, D gene, CDR3 DNA, CDR3 protein. D genes are given only for firm matches. Clone size appears in some rows only: once, few, many, or a class for an expanded clone.

21 | few | TRBJ2-2 | TRBV20-1 | TRBD2 | TGCAGTGCTAGAGAACTACCGGAAGGGACTAGCGGGAGATGGGGAGCCGGGGAGCTGTTTTTT | CSARELPEGTSGRWGAGELFF
12 | many | TRBJ2-5 | TRBV6-5 | - | TGTGCCAGCAGTTTTTTCGGGGAGACCCAGTACTTC | CASSFFGETQYF
14 | many | TRBJ2-7 | TRBV14 | - | TGTGCCAGCAGCCAAGATACCCTCTCCTACGAGCAGTACTTC | CASSQDTLSYEQYF
13 | few | TRBJ1-2 | TRBV19 | - | TGTGCCAGTAGTATAGGACGGGGGTATGGCTACACCTTC | CASSIGRGYGYTF
17 | many | TRBJ1-6 | TRBV27 | - | TGTGCCAGCAGTCCGAGTTCTGGGGTCACCTATAATTCACCCCTCCACTTT | CASSPSSGVTYNSPLHF
13 | many | TRBJ2-5 | TRBV12-3/TRBV12-4 | - | TGTGCCAGCAGTGCGGGCCTAGGAGAGACCCAGTACTTC | CASSAGLGETQYF
18 | - | TRBJ2-5 | TRBV12-3/TRBV12-4 | TRBD2 | TGTGCCAGCAGTTCACTAGCGGGAGGAGGAAGGGACCATGAGACCCAGTACTTC | CASSSLAGGGRDHETQYF
16 | few | TRBJ2-2 | TRBV9 | TRBD1 | TGTGCCAGCAGCGCCGATCCGGGACAGGACACCGGGGAGCTGTTTTTT | CASSADPGQDTGELFF
10 | many | TRBJ1-2 | TRBV28 | - | TGTGGGACCGGAGGCTATGGCTACACCTTC | CGTGGYGYTF
12 | many | TRBJ2-5 | TRBV6-5 | - | TGTGCCAGCACCGACACCCAAGAGACCCAGTACTTC | CASTDTQETQYF
13 | many | TRBJ2-4 | TRBV30 | - | TGTGCCTGGAGTCGGGGGGCCAAAAACATTCAGTACTTC | CAWSRGAKNIQYF
13 | - | TRBJ1-1 | TRBV28 | - | TGTGCCAGCAGTTTAATAGCTCAGGAGATGGCTTTCTTT | CASSLIAQEMAFF
14 | few | TRBJ1-1 | TRBV5-1 | TRBD1 | TGCGCCAGCAGCGGTGGACAGGGGCCCACTGAAGCTTTCTTT | CASSGGQGPTEAFF
14 | few | TRBJ1-5 | TRBV4-1 | TRBD1 | TGCGCCAGCAGCGGGACAGGGGGCTTGGGGTTTTTGCATTTT | CASSGTGGLGFLHF
15 | - | TRBJ2-7 | TRBV28 | TRBD1 | TGTGCCAGCAGTTCCCGGACAGGGGGTGGGTACGAGCAGTACTTC | CASSSRTGGGYEQYF
14 | many | TRBJ1-5 | TRBV27 | - | TGTGCCAGCAGTCCGACAGGTTACAATCAGCCCCAGCATTTT | CASSPTGYNQPQHF
16 | - | TRBJ2-1 | TRBV19 | TRBD2 | TGTGCCAGGGAACTAGCGGGAGGTCCCTCCTACAATGAGCAGTTCTTC | CARELAGGPSYNEQFF
14 | - | TRBJ2-7 | TRBV5-1 | TRBD2 | TGCGCCAGCAGCTTGGCTAGCGGGGAATACGGGCAGTACTTC | CASSLASGEYGQYF
13 | - | TRBJ1-5 | TRBV13 | - | TGTGCCAGCAGTGTTGCAGGGGTACAGCCCCAGCATTTT | CASSVAGVQPQHF
20 | many | TRBJ2-5 | TRBV7-6 | TRBD2 | TGTGCCAGCAGCTCACGGCCCGGGACTAGCGGGAGTATAGTTTTAGAGACCCAGTACTTC | CASSSRPGTSGSIVLETQYF
13 | few | TRBJ2-5 | TRBV6-2/TRBV6-3 | TRBD1 | TGTGCCAGCAGTTATACAGGGGCTGAGACCCAGTACTTC | CASSYTGAETQYF